The 30 T cell receptor beta chains reported below all come from one sample, sequenced in a study of T cell responses to AZD1222 COVID-19 vaccine. Generated by immunoSEQ multiplex PCR, the TCRdb table keeps only in-frame clones and is missing some. The data contain around 200,000 clones, 85% to 95% of them singletons. Specimen: peripheral blood, collected 28 days after the second AZD1222 dose. All receptors derive from an adult who received the AZD1222 COVID-19 vaccine.

V usage is TRBV5-4 and J usage is TRBJ1-1; D not resolved. The CDR3 has 13 amino acids. Germline V CDR1 and CDR2: SGHNT, YYREEE (reference sequence). The ends were cut back, 0 bases at V and 3 bases at J, with 6 bases in the middle. CDR3 in DNA: TGTGCCAGCAGCTTGGCGGGGTACACTGAAGCTTTCTTT. Encoded protein: CASSLAGYTEAFF.

The V gene is TRBV18, the J gene TRBJ2-2; maybe TRBD2 (6 bases). The V and J ends lost 6 bases and 1 base respectively, with 9 bases between them. CDR1 is KGHSH and CDR2 is LQKENI in the germline V gene. There are 14 residues in the CDR3. The CDR3 protein is CASSPGVNTGELFF. The CDR3 nucleotides read TGTGCCAGCTCGCCGGGGGTGAACACCGGGGAGCTGTTTTTT.

This chain uses TRBV4-1 with TRBJ2-5; D possibly corresponds to TRBD2 (5 bases). The V and J ends lost 0 bases and 7 bases respectively, with 15 bases between them. The CDR3 loop spans 15 amino acids. Germline lookup yields CDR1 MGHRA and CDR2 YSYEKL. The CDR3 reads CASSQDSRAAGTQYF. Here the CDR3 DNA reads TGCGCCAGCAGCCAAGATTCCCGGGCTGCGGGGACCCAGTACTTC.

With respect to this clone: Distinct nucleotide sequences in the sample also encode this CDR3. The J gene is TRBJ1-5, the V gene TRBV12-3 or TRBV12-4; D unclear. With 3 bases removed from V and 2 bases from J, the gap between germline ends came to 5 bases. CDR3 size: 13 residues. The CDR3 loop is CASSLIGNQPQHF. CDR3 DNA: TGTGCCAGCAGTTTGATTGGCAATCAGCCCCAGCATTTT.

V is TRBV12-3 or TRBV12-4 and J is TRBJ1-1; TRBD1 is a possible D gene (5 bases). Trimming took off 6 bases at V and 6 bases at J, with 11 bases between the two ends. The CDR3 runs to 12 residues. The CDR3 loop is CASSPGGAEAFF. CDR3 sequence (DNA): TGTGCCAGCAGCCCTGGGGGGGCTGAAGCTTTCTTT.

This clone came up a few times. The chain links TRBV28 to TRBJ2-4; 8 bases map to TRBD2. CDR1 and CDR2 from the germline V gene are MDHEN and SYDVKM. This CDR3 spans 14 amino acids. The trim removed 8 bases at V and 4 bases at J, leaving 7 bases unmatched. CDR3 sequence: CASHSGGAKNIQYF. The CDR3 nucleotides read TGTGCCAGCCACTCCGGGGGGGCGAAAAACATTCAGTACTTC.

The CDR3 DNA is TGTGCCAGTAGTCCCGGCAGGGGGCCCTACGAGCAGTACTTC. Translated, it gives CASSPGRGPYEQYF. The rearrangement links TRBV19 to TRBJ2-7; 8 bases fit TRBD1. CDR1 is LNHDA and CDR2 is SQIVND in the germline V gene (reference sequence). The CDR3 runs to 14 residues. Trimming took 5 bases from V and 2 from J; bases not matched to a gene: 5.

The V call is TRBV11-3, the J call TRBJ1-2; 7 bases fit TRBD1. Germline V CDR1 and CDR2: SGHNT, YENEEA. The junction had 8 bases not matched to a gene; V was cut back by 4 bases and J by 6 bases. The CDR3 runs to 14 residues. The CDR3 protein is CASSYEDRSHGYTF. CDR3 DNA sequence: TGTGCCAGCAGCTACGAGGACAGGAGTCATGGCTACACCTTC.

The chain carries TRBV6-6 and TRBJ2-7, with D perhaps TRBD1 (6 bases). V was shortened by 6 bases and J by 6 bases, with 18 bases between the two germline ends. CDR3 length: 14 residues. CDR1 is MNHNY, CDR2 SVGAGI, per germline (reference sequence). The CDR3 protein is CASRISGTNTEQYF. In DNA form, the CDR3 reads TGTGCCAGCAGGATCTCCGGGACAAATACCGAGCAGTACTTC.

The V gene is TRBV6-4, the J gene TRBJ2-1; 7 positions agree with TRBD2. V shed 0 bases, J shed 10 bases, and the junction held 3 bases outside the gene matches. This CDR3 has 13 amino acids. From germline, CDR1 is MRHNA and CDR2 SNTAGT. This chain's CDR3 is CASSDSRAGEQFF. The CDR3 bases are TGTGCCAGCAGTGACTCCAGAGCGGGGGAGCAGTTCTTC.

There are many counts of this clone. The chain carries TRBV5-5 and TRBJ1-5; D gene unclear. The CDR3 is 15 amino acids. Trimming cost V 0 bases and J 0 bases, with 7 bases left between them. Germline CDR1 SGHKS, CDR2 YYEKEE (reference sequence). CDR3 coding DNA: TGTGCCAGCAGCTTGGAGGCGCCTAGCAATCAGCCCCAGCATTTT. The encoded protein is CASSLEAPSNQPQHF.

V is TRBV28 and J is TRBJ1-2, with D possibly matching TRBD1 (6 bases). CDR1 and CDR2 (germline): MDHEN, SYDVKM. The CDR3 consists of 14 residues. The V gene lost 7 bases and the J gene lost 6 bases, with 18 bases spanning the gap. This CDR3 is CASKARGGLDGYTF. The DNA for the CDR3 is TGTGCCAGCAAAGCGAGGGGGGGGTTAGATGGCTACACCTTC.

The chain joins TRBV19 to TRBJ1-1; 7 bases align to TRBD1. The CDR3 runs 15 residues. V trimming: 5 bases; J trimming: 6 bases; junction bases outside the gene matches: 12. Germline V gives CDR1 LNHDA, CDR2 SQIVND (reference sequence). Here the CDR3 DNA reads TGTGCCAGTAGTGCCCCCAGGGGGGCCCTTTCTGAAGCTTTCTTT. Protein product: CASSAPRGALSEAFF.

This sequence joins TRBV5-6 and TRBJ1-1; 8 bases line up with TRBD1. Trimming at V came to 4 bases and at J to 6 bases, leaving 2 bases not matched to a gene. The length of the CDR3 is 12 residues. From germline, CDR1 is SGHDT and CDR2 YYEEEE. This chain's CDR3 is CASSQTGAEAFF. In DNA, the CDR3 is TGTGCCAGCAGCCAGACAGGGGCTGAAGCTTTCTTT.

The chain links TRBV19 to TRBJ2-3, with a weak D call TRBD2 (6 bases). Germline CDR1 reads LNHDA; CDR2 reads SQIVND (reference sequence). This CDR3 region has 13 residues. Trimming left V 6 bases short and J 4 bases short, with 11 bases between. CDR3 residues: CASRGGFSDTQYF. The CDR3 region has the DNA TGTGCCAGTAGGGGAGGATTTTCAGATACGCAGTATTTT.

V and J are TRBV10-3 and TRBJ2-7; 10 positions match TRBD1. CDR1 and CDR2 (germline): ENHRY, SYGVKD. Germline trimming cut 3 bases from V and 6 bases from J; bases unmatched to any gene: 8. There are 15 residues in the CDR3. For the CDR3, the DNA is TGTGCCATCAGTGACGGAGGGACAGGGGCGGGCGAGCAGTACTTC. This encodes CAISDGGTGAGEQYF.

The rearrangement links TRBV18 to TRBJ1-2, with 7 bases lining up with TRBD1. With 5 bases clipped from V and 1 base from J, the junction kept 13 bases outside the gene matches. This CDR3 is built from 17 residues. Germline values: CDR1 KGHSH, CDR2 LQKENI. This chain's CDR3 is CASSRKEIRDSNYGYTF. The CDR3 bases are TGTGCCAGCTCAAGGAAAGAAATCCGGGACAGTAACTATGGCTACACCTTC.

The chain links TRBV19 to TRBJ1-5; D is perhaps TRBD1 (6 bases). Trimming stripped 4 bases from V and 4 bases from J, with 11 bases between. The CDR3 contains 14 residues. Germline CDR1 is LNHDA and CDR2 is SQIVND (reference sequence). The CDR3 loop reads CASSNDRYNQPQHF. In nucleotides, the CDR3 is TGTGCCAGTAGTAATGACAGGTATAATCAGCCCCAGCATTTT.

This clone was seen once. This chain links TRBV11-2 with TRBJ2-3; TRBD2 aligns across 14 bases. J gave up 0 bases and V 1 base, and 6 bases lay outside the gene matches. In germline, CDR1 is SGHAT, CDR2 FQNNGV. This CDR3 is 19 amino acids long. This CDR3 reads CASSLGGTSGRHSTDTQYF. The CDR3 DNA follows: TGTGCCAGCAGCTTAGGTGGGACTAGCGGGAGACATAGCACAGATACGCAGTATTTT.

This chain links TRBV5-4 with TRBJ2-1; D uncertain. Per germline, CDR1 SGHNT and CDR2 YYREEE (reference sequence). Trimming cost V 0 bases and J 7 bases, with 14 bases left between them. This CDR3 spans 15 amino acids. CDR3 in DNA: TGTGCCAGCAGCTTGGATGGGCAACTACATAATGAGCAGTTCTTC. Its protein is CASSLDGQLHNEQFF.

The rearrangement links TRBV27 to TRBJ1-5; D remains ambiguous. The CDR3 covers 14 residues. Trimming removed 3 bases at V and 1 base at J, with 7 bases between. Germline V gene sequence: CDR1 MNHEY, CDR2 SMNVEV (reference sequence). The CDR3 region is CASSFVGSNQPQHF. The CDR3 nucleotides are TGTGCCAGCAGTTTTGTCGGCAGCAATCAGCCCCAGCATTTT.

The gene calls are TRBV27 and TRBJ1-1; 7 nucleotides line up with TRBD1. V lost 5 bases to trimming and J lost 3 bases; unmatched junction nucleotides: 12. This CDR3 is built from 16 residues. Germline CDR1 MNHEY, CDR2 SMNVEV (reference sequence). The CDR3 DNA follows: TGTGCCAGCAGTCGGGGGAGGGGGCAGGGCCACACTGAAGCTTTCTTT. It translates to CASSRGRGQGHTEAFF.

The chain carries TRBV7-8 and TRBJ1-1; D uncertain. The CDR3 runs to 15 residues. The V gene lost 1 base and the J gene lost 4 bases, with 13 bases spanning the gap. CDR1 and CDR2 from the germline V gene are SGHVS and FQNEAQ. CDR3 residues: CASSLGGGPGTEAFF. DNA for the CDR3: TGTGCCAGCAGCTTAGGTGGTGGCCCGGGCACTGAAGCTTTCTTT.

This clone has a handful of counts. This CDR3 reads CASSGPQGKTGELFF. Written as DNA, the CDR3 is TGTGCCAGCAGCGGACCCCAGGGGAAGACCGGGGAGCTGTTTTTT. This chain joins TRBV9 and TRBJ2-2, with D perhaps matching TRBD1 (6 bases). The V end lost 3 bases, the J end lost 5 bases, and 14 bases lay between the germline ends. CDR1 and CDR2 (germline): SGDLS, YYNGEE. This CDR3 spans 15 amino acids.

This chain uses TRBV3-1 (or the pseudogene TRBV3-2) with TRBJ1-2, with TRBD1 matching over 8 bases. With 0 bases clipped from V and 8 bases from J, the junction kept 8 bases outside the gene matches. Germline values: CDR1 LGHDT, CDR2 YNNKEL (reference sequence). The CDR3 runs to 15 residues. The CDR3 DNA reads TGTGCCAGCAGCCAAGACTACACAGGGGGAGGAGGCTACACCTTC. It specifies CASSQDYTGGGGYTF.

The rearrangement links TRBV18 to TRBJ1-2; no clear D. The CDR3 spans 17 residues. V shed 0 bases and J shed 7 bases, with 21 bases lying between them. From germline, CDR1 is KGHSH and CDR2 LQKENI. The CDR3 spells CASSPPTQHRKGAGYTF. The CDR3, as DNA: TGTGCCAGCTCACCACCGACCCAGCACAGAAAAGGTGCTGGCTACACCTTC.

The chain joins TRBV6-5 to TRBJ2-1; no reliable D call. Per germline, CDR1 MNHEY and CDR2 SVGAGI. The CDR3 length is 14 residues. Trimming removed 8 bases from V and 0 bases from J, with 11 bases in between. CDR3 nucleotides: TGTGCCAGCCGAGGATTGTCCTCCTACAATGAGCAGTTCTTC. Translation: CASRGLSSYNEQFF.

CDR3 residues: CASSLLQSPNEKLFF. The CDR3 DNA reads as TGTGCCAGCAGCTTATTACAAAGCCCTAATGAAAAACTGTTTTTT. V gene TRBV7-9 combines with J gene TRBJ1-4, with D unresolved. This CDR3 spans 15 amino acids. V lost 2 bases and J lost 3, with 10 bases in between. CDR1 is SEHNR and CDR2 is FQNEAQ in the germline V gene (reference sequence).

This chain joins TRBV19 and TRBJ2-3, with 8 bases identical to TRBD2. The CDR3 loop spans 16 amino acids. The germline CDR1 and CDR2 sequences are LNHDA and SQIVND (reference sequence). Trimming removed 4 bases from V and 2 bases from J; junction bases left unmatched: 8. The CDR3 DNA sequence: TGTGCCAGTAGTAGGATCGGGACTAGTTACACAGATACGCAGTATTTT. It yields the protein CASSRIGTSYTDTQYF.

The V and J genes are TRBV10-2 and TRBJ1-5; no clear D gene. V was clipped by 3 bases and J by 10 bases, with 13 bases between them. The CDR3 loop spans 13 amino acids. CDR1 is WSHSY and CDR2 is SAAADI in the germline V gene. CDR3 region: CASSDPPDGPQHF. The CDR3 region has the DNA TGCGCCAGCAGTGACCCACCCGACGGACCCCAGCATTTT.